Presented here are 17 T cell receptor beta chains from one specimen sequenced in a study of T-cell memory formation after mild COVID-19. Via MiXCR, TCRdb re-called the 5' RACE reads, giving one row per CDR3 protein. The sample includes some 150,000 distinct CDR3 sequences, less than 20% seen only once; the top ten take around 2%. The sequencing sample was made of PBMCs or a T cell subset sorted from them (not recorded which). These receptors were collected from an adult woman who had mild COVID-19 (a few samples of this study predate the infection). Cell type and time point are not known.

V gene TRBV15 combines with J gene TRBJ2-7, with D maybe TRBD1 (5 bases). The CDR3 contains 15 residues. CDR1 and CDR2 from the germline V gene are LNHNV and YYDKDF (reference sequence). Trimming left V 1 base short and J 0 bases short, with 10 bases between. This CDR3 is CATSRVRRASYEQYF. The CDR3 DNA sequence: TGTGCCACCAGCAGAGTTCGCAGGGCCTCCTACGAGCAGTACTTC.

This clonotype was recorded a few times. The rearrangement uses TRBV7-9 and TRBJ2-1; D not resolved. Germline V gene lookup returns CDR1 SEHNR and CDR2 FQNEAQ (reference sequence). CDR3 length: 12 residues. V lost 5 bases to trimming and J lost 13 bases, with 15 bases between them. The CDR3 DNA sequence: TGTGCCAGCAGCAAACGTGTGGGTAGCCAGTTCTTC. Amino acid sequence: CASSKRVGSQFF.

V and J are TRBV12-3 or TRBV12-4 and TRBJ2-7, with TRBD2 matching 8 bases. This CDR3 contains 15 residues. The V gene end was trimmed by 4 bases and the J gene end by 3 bases; junction bases not matched to a gene: 8. The CDR3 loop reads CASSWGTGGIYEQYF. CDR3 nucleotide sequence: TGTGCCAGCAGTTGGGGGACGGGGGGGATCTACGAGCAGTACTTC.

CDR3 in DNA: TGTGCCAGCAGCCCCGGACTAGCGGTTACCAATGAGCAGTTCTTC. This codes for CASSPGLAVTNEQFF. V usage is TRBV7-3 and J usage is TRBJ2-1, with 10 bases fitting TRBD2. This CDR3 has 15 amino acids. V shed 5 bases and J 6 bases; nucleotides not matched to a gene: 7. CDR1 and CDR2 (germline): SGHTA, FQGTGA.

This clonotype was counted a few times. The chain carries TRBV7-8 and TRBJ1-1; unclear D gene. There are 15 residues in the CDR3. Germline loops: CDR1 SGHVS, CDR2 FQNEAQ. V gave up 5 bases and J gave up 1 base, with 14 bases separating them. Written as DNA, the CDR3 is TGTGCCAGCAGCCCACCCACGGGGTGGAACACTGAAGCTTTCTTT. It encodes CASSPPTGWNTEAFF.

In its sample, this clonotype was seen a few times. This chain joins TRBV7-9 and TRBJ2-3, with D possibly being TRBD2 (5 bases). Germline values: CDR1 SEHNR, CDR2 FQNEAQ (reference sequence). There are 13 residues in the CDR3. Trimming left V 6 bases short and J 4 bases short, with 11 bases between. CDR3 nucleotide sequence: TGTGCCAGCAGTCCAAAGAGGGCAGATACGCAGTATTTT. This sequence encodes CASSPKRADTQYF.

This clonotype was counted only a few times. The chain combines TRBV12-3 or TRBV12-4 with TRBJ2-3; 12 bases match TRBD2. The CDR3 runs to 15 residues. The V segment lost 6 bases and the J segment 5 bases; nucleotides outside the gene matches: 6. The CDR3 DNA reads as TGTGCCAGCAGCCCTCGGGGACTAGCGGGAGATACGCAGTATTTT. This codes for CASSPRGLAGDTQYF.

The chain carries TRBV24-1 and TRBJ2-7; perhaps TRBD1 as D (6 bases). CDR3 length equals 15 residues. V lost 3 bases, J lost 2 bases, and 13 bases lay in between. Germline lookup yields CDR1 KGHDR and CDR2 SFDVKD. In DNA form, the CDR3 reads TGTGCCACCAGTGATGCAGGGACACCAACCTACGAGCAGTACTTC. Its translation is CATSDAGTPTYEQYF.

This clonotype turned up a few times. V usage is TRBV5-1 and J usage is TRBJ2-2, with D possibly being TRBD2 (6 bases). The CDR3 is 14 amino acids. Between the trimmed V and J ends, which lost 5 bases and 3 bases, there was a span of 11 bases. CDR1 is SGHRS, CDR2 YFSETQ, per germline. The CDR3 spells CASREGQYTGELFF. The CDR3 DNA sequence: TGCGCCAGCAGGGAGGGCCAGTACACCGGGGAGCTGTTTTTT.

The CDR3 loop is CASSMDRAATQYF. The CDR3, as DNA: TGTGCCAGCAGTATGGACAGGGCGGCGACGCAGTATTTT. This chain connects TRBV12-3 or TRBV12-4 to TRBJ2-3; 8 nucleotides match TRBD1. This CDR3 spans 13 amino acids. J gave up 9 bases and V 5 bases, and 7 bases lay outside the gene matches.

The CDR3 bases are TGCAGTGCTAAACTAGCGGGTCCAGATACGCAGTATTTT. Translated, it gives CSAKLAGPDTQYF. The chain carries TRBV20-1 and TRBJ2-3, with TRBD2 matching over 9 bases. In germline, CDR1 is DFQATT, CDR2 SNEGSKA (reference sequence). With 4 bases clipped from V and 4 bases from J, the junction kept 3 bases outside the gene matches. CDR3 length: 13 amino acids.

V is TRBV7-8 and J is TRBJ2-7; 8 nucleotides agree with TRBD2. The length of the CDR3 is 15 residues. Germline V gives CDR1 SGHVS, CDR2 FQNEAQ. Trimming cost V 0 bases and J 3 bases; bases outside gene matches: 4. The CDR3 sequence is CASSLATGTSYEQYF. CDR3 coding DNA: TGTGCCAGCAGCTTAGCGACCGGGACTAGCTACGAGCAGTACTTC.

This clonotype was picked up many times. The J gene is TRBJ2-3, the V gene TRBV7-2; 11 bases line up with TRBD2. Germline V gene data show CDR1 as SGHTA and CDR2 as FQGNSA. Trimming took 5 bases from V and 3 from J; bases not matched to a gene: 4. The CDR3 contains 15 residues. This chain's CDR3 is CASSPRLAGTDTQYF. CDR3 nucleotides: TGTGCCAGCAGCCCTCGACTAGCGGGGACAGATACGCAGTATTTT.

The chain has TRBV13 and TRBJ2-2, with 7 bases identical to TRBD2. This CDR3 has 15 residues. Germline trimming cut 10 bases from V and 5 bases from J; bases unmatched to any gene: 13. The germline V gene has CDR1 PRHDT and CDR2 FYEKMQ (reference sequence). DNA of the CDR3: TGTGCCACGGCTAGCGGTCTCAGGGAGACCGGGGAGCTGTTTTTT. It specifies CATASGLRETGELFF.

V usage is TRBV6-6 and J usage is TRBJ2-5, with 9 bases fitting TRBD1. Trimming at V came to 5 bases and at J to 4 bases, leaving 8 bases not matched to a gene. Germline values: CDR1 MNHNY, CDR2 SVGAGI (reference sequence). This CDR3 contains 15 residues. For the CDR3, the DNA is TGTGCCAGCAGTAAACTACAGGGGGCAGGAGAGACCCAGTACTTC. Its translation: CASSKLQGAGETQYF.

The table lists this clonotype with a few counts. The chain recombines TRBV6-2 or TRBV6-3 with TRBJ2-1; D may correspond to TRBD1 or TRBD2 (5 bases each). The CDR3 sequence is 12 residues long. Trimming pared 3 bases from V and 10 bases from J, leaving 10 bases between. Germline V gene data show CDR1 as MNHEY and CDR2 as SVGEGT. The CDR3 DNA sequence: TGTGCCAGCAGTTATTTCGGGACCGAGCAGTTCTTC. It yields the protein CASSYFGTEQFF.

The J gene is TRBJ2-3, the V gene TRBV4-2; 9 positions agree with TRBD2. CDR1 LGHNA and CDR2 YNFKEQ come from the germline V gene. The CDR3 has 15 residues. V was pared by 5 bases and J by 4 bases, with 7 bases of the junction left unmatched. DNA for the CDR3: TGTGCCAGCAGCGGACCGGGACTAGCCGCAGATACGCAGTATTTT. Protein sequence: CASSGPGLAADTQYF.